One sample yielded the 30 T cell receptor beta chains listed below, sequenced in a study of blood T cell repertoires in COVID-19. Produced via immunoSEQ multiplex PCR; TCRdb's table is partial and in-frame only. The data contain 220,000 or so clones, 84% of them singletons. The sample taken for sequencing was peripheral blood. The receptor set was obtained from a woman aged 60-75 years who had recovered from COVID-19.

The table lists this clone with a few counts. This chain uses TRBV2 with TRBJ1-1, with 8 bases lining up with TRBD1. V lost 0 bases to trimming and J lost 11 bases; unmatched junction nucleotides: 5. From germline, CDR1 is SNHLY and CDR2 FYNNEI. The CDR3 contains 13 residues. CDR3 amino acids: CASSEARTGQAFF. As DNA, the CDR3 is TGTGCCAGCAGTGAAGCGAGGACAGGGCAGGCTTTCTTT.

The rearrangement uses TRBV10-3 and TRBJ1-2; D is uncertain. This CDR3 region has 13 residues. V lost 0 bases and J lost 8, with 10 bases in between. CDR1 is ENHRY and CDR2 is SYGVKD in the germline V gene. The DNA of the CDR3 is TGTGCCATCAGTGAGTCGAACGGAGGGGGCTACACCTTC. Its translation is CAISESNGGGYTF.

V gene TRBV9 combines with J gene TRBJ2-7; TRBD1 matches 7 bases. This CDR3 has 14 residues. Germline V lookup: CDR1 SGDLS, CDR2 YYNGEE. With 3 bases clipped from V and 3 bases from J, the junction kept 6 bases outside the gene matches. The CDR3 region is CASSAPGQIYEQYF. The CDR3 nucleotides are TGTGCCAGCAGCGCACCGGGACAGATCTACGAGCAGTACTTC.

This chain links TRBV2 with TRBJ2-1, with 10 bases lining up with TRBD2. V gave up 7 bases and J gave up 4 bases; unmatched junction bases: 7. Germline V CDR1 and CDR2: SNHLY, FYNNEI. This CDR3 spans 15 amino acids. CDR3 coding DNA: TGTGCCAGCACCCGTACTAGCGGGGAGTACAATGAGCAGTTCTTC. It specifies CASTRTSGEYNEQFF. Full variable domain (outside the CDR3, taken from reference TRBV2 and TRBJ2-1): EPEVTQTPSHQVTQMGQEVILRCVPISNHLYFYWYRQILGQKVEFLVSFYNNEISEKSEIFDDQFSVERPDGSNFTLKIRSTKLEDSAMYFCASTRTSGEYNEQFFGPGTRLTVL.

The V and J genes are TRBV29-1 and TRBJ2-1; 9 bases align to TRBD2. CDR1 is SQVTM, CDR2 ANQGSEA, per germline. Trimming took 6 bases from V and 4 from J; bases not matched to a gene: 7. The CDR3 has 14 amino acids. The CDR3 DNA follows: TGCAGCGTACGGAGCGCGGGGGGGTACAATGAGCAGTTCTTC. Translated: CSVRSAGGYNEQFF.

This clone was picked up a small number of times. The chain joins TRBV30 to TRBJ1-5; no definite D call. CDR1 and CDR2 from the germline V gene are GTSNPN and SVGIG (reference sequence). Trimming stripped 3 bases from V and 4 bases from J, with 10 bases between. CDR3 length equals 13 residues. As DNA, the CDR3 is TGTGCCTGGAGCCAAGGAGGGAATCAGCCCCAGCATTTT. Protein product: CAWSQGGNQPQHF.

The rearrangement joins TRBV9 to TRBJ2-5; D call uncertain. The CDR3 is made up of 14 amino acids. The V end lost 0 bases, the J end lost 3 bases, and 9 bases lay between the germline ends. The germline V gene encodes CDR1 SGDLS and CDR2 YYNGEE. This chain's CDR3 is CASSVGNFEETQYF. In DNA, the CDR3 is TGTGCCAGCAGCGTAGGAAACTTCGAAGAGACCCAGTACTTC.

The gene calls are TRBV6-5 and TRBJ1-2; D perhaps matches TRBD1 (5 bases). Germline V gives CDR1 MNHEY, CDR2 SVGAGI. The CDR3 loop spans 14 amino acids. With 6 bases removed from V and 5 bases from J, the gap between germline ends came to 16 bases. Here the CDR3 reads CASSPRGGKYGYTF. DNA for the CDR3: TGTGCCAGCAGCCCCCGCGGGGGGAAGTATGGCTACACCTTC.

The V call is TRBV5-8, the J call TRBJ2-3; D remains unclear. The germline V gene has CDR1 SGHTS and CDR2 YDEGEE. Trimming left V 0 bases short and J 2 bases short, with 10 bases between. The CDR3 is 15 amino acids. CDR3 sequence: CASSLEGGITDTQYF. DNA for the CDR3: TGTGCCAGCAGCTTGGAAGGCGGAATCACAGATACGCAGTATTTT.

DNA of the CDR3: TGTGCCAGCAGCCAACAAAACTATGGCTACACCTTC. Encoded protein: CASSQQNYGYTF. The chain links TRBV11-2 to TRBJ1-2; D remains ambiguous. Germline CDR1 reads SGHAT; CDR2 reads FQNNGV. The CDR3 runs 12 residues. V was clipped by 5 bases and J by 2 bases, with 6 bases between them.

The count of this clone is one. V gene TRBV30 combines with J gene TRBJ2-7; tentative D call: TRBD1 (5 bases). The CDR3 has 17 residues. Germline lookup yields CDR1 GTSNPN and CDR2 SVGIG (reference sequence). Trimming removed 0 bases from V and 6 bases from J, with 24 bases in between. The CDR3 sequence is CAWSVFPPGNELSEQYF. For the CDR3, the DNA is TGTGCCTGGAGTGTATTCCCCCCAGGGAATGAGTTGTCCGAGCAGTACTTC.

This chain uses TRBV19 with TRBJ2-7; TRBD2 might be the D (7 bases). Looked up from germline, CDR1 is LNHDA and CDR2 is SQIVND (reference sequence). V shed 3 bases and J shed 4 bases, with 16 bases lying between them. The CDR3 extends over 15 amino acids. The CDR3 is CASSIPGGPTYEQYF. In DNA, the CDR3 is TGTGCCAGTAGTATCCCGGGGGGCCCTACTTACGAGCAGTACTTC.

This clone was detected only once. The J gene is TRBJ1-5, the V gene TRBV6-5; D is unresolved. There are 13 residues in the CDR3. Germline V gene data show CDR1 as MNHEY and CDR2 as SVGAGI. V dropped 2 bases and J dropped 8 bases, with 10 bases sitting between them. CDR3 region: CASSYQTGEPQHF. CDR3 bases: TGTGCCAGCAGTTACCAGACCGGGGAGCCCCAGCATTTT.

CDR3 DNA: TGCGCCAGCAGCTTGGGCGATCCCTACAATGAGCAGTTCTTC. Its protein is CASSLGDPYNEQFF. The chain recombines TRBV5-1 with TRBJ2-1; D is unresolved. Trimming removed 0 bases at V and 2 bases at J, with 6 bases between. CDR1 is SGHRS and CDR2 is YFSETQ in the germline V gene. The CDR3 is 14 amino acids.

This chain joins TRBV6-1 and TRBJ1-3, with D perhaps TRBD1 (5 bases). The CDR3 has 18 residues. V was pared by 2 bases and J by 4 bases, with 21 bases between. The germline V gene encodes CDR1 MNHNS and CDR2 SASEGT. This CDR3 reads CASSEKKQRRTWGNTIYF. In DNA, the CDR3 is TGTGCCAGCAGTGAAAAAAAACAAAGACGGACATGGGGAAACACCATATATTTT.

This clone was observed once. J is TRBJ2-7 and V is TRBV6-2 or TRBV6-3; TRBD2 agrees at 7 bases. The CDR3 is 16 amino acids. V was clipped by 2 bases and J by 9 bases; unmatched bases: 16. Per germline, CDR1 MNHEY and CDR2 SVGEGT. The CDR3 loop reads CASSYPTGGNPERQYF. CDR3 nucleotide sequence: TGTGCCAGCAGTTACCCCACGGGAGGAAACCCGGAACGGCAGTACTTC.

This chain uses TRBV18 with TRBJ1-2, with D perhaps TRBD1 (5 bases). Trimming took off 1 base at V and 5 bases at J, with 14 bases between the two ends. CDR1 is KGHSH and CDR2 is LQKENI in the germline V gene. The CDR3 contains 15 residues. For the CDR3, the DNA is TGTGCCAGCTCACCACAGGAGGGTGGGACTTATGGCTACACCTTC. Translation: CASSPQEGGTYGYTF. The whole variable domain, filled in from reference TRBV18 and TRBJ1-2, reads NAGVMQNPRHLVRRRGQEARLRCSPMKGHSHVYWYRQLPEEGLKFMVYLQKENIIDESGMPKERFSAEFPKEGPSILRIQQVVRGDSAAYFCASSPQEGGTYGYTFGSGTRLTVV.

The genes are TRBV13 and TRBJ2-7, with D possibly being TRBD2 (6 bases). Germline V gene sequence: CDR1 PRHDT, CDR2 FYEKMQ (reference sequence). V was pared by 6 bases and J by 3 bases, with 15 bases between. CDR3 length equals 14 residues. The CDR3, as DNA: TGTGCCAGCAGGGCGGGGCGGCAGGACTACGAGCAGTACTTC. Encoded protein: CASRAGRQDYEQYF.

The rearrangement links TRBV4-3 to TRBJ1-2; 8 nucleotides align to TRBD1. Per germline, CDR1 LGHNA and CDR2 YSLEER. The CDR3 is made up of 14 amino acids. Trimming cost V 0 bases and J 8 bases; bases outside gene matches: 5. Here the CDR3 DNA reads TGCGCCAGCAGCCAAGAGCGGACAGGGTTAGGCTACACCTTC. This encodes CASSQERTGLGYTF.

V is TRBV4-1 and J is TRBJ2-2; weak D call: TRBD1 (6 bases). Germline CDR1 MGHRA, CDR2 YSYEKL. The CDR3 is 15 amino acids. V was cut by 1 base and J by 5 bases, with 11 bases left in between. CDR3 bases: TGCGCCAGCAGCCAAGGTACAGGGCGGACCGGGGAGCTGTTTTTT. It is translated as CASSQGTGRTGELFF.

This sequence joins TRBV6-1 and TRBJ1-2; 8 positions agree with TRBD1. The CDR3 is made up of 15 amino acids. Germline lookup yields CDR1 MNHNS and CDR2 SASEGT. J gave up 2 bases and V 1 base, and 3 bases lay outside the gene matches. The CDR3 DNA reads TGTGCCAGCAGTGAAGACAGGACAGGGAACTATGGCTACACCTTC. It yields the protein CASSEDRTGNYGYTF.

This chain joins TRBV10-3 and TRBJ1-1; TRBD1 aligns across 8 bases. The CDR3 contains 17 residues. J gave up 1 base and V 1 base, and 8 bases lay outside the gene matches. In germline, CDR1 is ENHRY, CDR2 SYGVKD. As DNA, the CDR3 is TGTGCCATCAGTGAGTACGCGATAGGGACAGGGAACACTGAAGCTTTCTTT. Translation gives CAISEYAIGTGNTEAFF.

This clone came up once. The chain recombines TRBV10-3 with TRBJ1-2; tentative D call: TRBD1 (6 bases). Germline loops: CDR1 ENHRY, CDR2 SYGVKD. This CDR3 comprises 13 residues. The germline V and J ends were trimmed by 7 bases and 3 bases, with 12 bases remaining between them. CDR3: CAITKGQYYGYTF. The CDR3 bases are TGTGCCATCACAAAGGGACAATACTATGGCTACACCTTC.

This sequence joins TRBV12-5 and TRBJ2-7; D is unclear. The germline V gene encodes CDR1 LGHNT and CDR2 FRNRAP. The CDR3 runs to 13 residues. V gave up 1 base and J gave up 2 bases, with 6 bases separating them. The CDR3 DNA sequence: TGTGCTAGTGGTTTGGCCCCAACCTACGAGCAGTACTTC. Amino acid sequence: CASGLAPTYEQYF.

This clone has just one count. The chain employs TRBV19 and TRBJ2-7; 7 nucleotides line up with TRBD2. V trimming: 0 bases; J trimming: 0 bases; junction bases outside the gene matches: 2. Germline CDR1 is LNHDA and CDR2 is SQIVND (reference sequence). The CDR3 has 15 residues. In DNA form, the CDR3 reads TGTGCCAGTAGTATAGATCGGGACTACTCCTACGAGCAGTACTTC. Translated: CASSIDRDYSYEQYF.

The V and J genes are TRBV7-2 and TRBJ1-1; unclear D gene. The CDR3 has 13 residues. The V end lost 3 bases, the J end lost 5 bases, and 10 bases lay between the germline ends. The germline CDR1 and CDR2 sequences are SGHTA and FQGNSA. CDR3 sequence reads: CASSLAIRTEAFF. For the CDR3, the DNA is TGTGCCAGCAGCTTGGCTATCAGGACTGAAGCTTTCTTT.

The chain links TRBV10-1 to TRBJ2-1; no definite D call. The CDR3 consists of 14 residues. The V gene lost 0 bases and the J gene lost 6 bases, with 9 bases spanning the gap. Looked up from germline, CDR1 is WNHNN and CDR2 is SYGVQD (reference sequence). CDR3 in amino acids: CASSESSHSNEQFF. The CDR3 DNA follows: TGCGCCAGCAGTGAGTCGAGTCACAGCAATGAGCAGTTCTTC.

This chain uses TRBV4-3 with TRBJ2-5; 8 bases fit TRBD2. The germline V gene encodes CDR1 LGHNA and CDR2 YSLEER. This CDR3 region has 15 residues. J was trimmed by 1 base and V by 4 bases; bases with no gene match: 5. The CDR3 protein is CASSPGLALQETQYF. CDR3 DNA sequence: TGCGCCAGCAGCCCAGGACTAGCCCTCCAAGAGACCCAGTACTTC.

The V gene is TRBV3-1 (or the pseudogene TRBV3-2), the J gene TRBJ2-1; TRBD1 is a possible D gene (5 bases). The CDR3 contains 14 residues. The V gene lost 4 bases and the J gene lost 9 bases, with 16 bases spanning the gap. CDR1 and CDR2 (germline): LGHDT, YNNKEL (reference sequence). CDR3 sequence (DNA): TGTGCCAGCAGCCCTTCAGGGCCCCTCAGTGAGCAGTTCTTC. It specifies CASSPSGPLSEQFF.

The chain employs TRBV30 and TRBJ2-7, with unresolved D. The length of the CDR3 is 14 residues. The germline V and J ends were trimmed by 0 bases and 1 base, with 10 bases remaining between them. The germline V gene has CDR1 GTSNPN and CDR2 SVGIG (reference sequence). CDR3 coding DNA: TGTGCCTGGAGTGTAGGTAGCTATTCCTACGAGCAGTACTTC. It encodes CAWSVGSYSYEQYF. The variable domain in full, with the rest retrieved from reference TRBV30 and TRBJ2-7, is SQTIHQWPATLVQPVGSPLSLECTVEGTSNPNLYWYRQAAGRGLQLLFYSVGIGQISSEVPQNLSASRPQDRQFILSSKKLLLSDSGFYLCAWSVGSYSYEQYFGPGTRLTVT.